This T cell receptor (beta chain) was sequenced for a study of control samples from healthy donors and cancer patients. V lost 0 bases to trimming and J lost 4 bases; unmatched junction nucleotides: 5. CDR3 size: 16 residues. CDR1 is SGHTA, CDR2 FQGTGA, per germline. Sequencing was performed with immunoSEQ multiplex PCR; in TCRdb, only in-frame clones are kept and a portion is missing. The top ten hold 4.9% of the sample, which has around 150,000 clones, around nine tenths seen once. The V call is TRBV7-3, the J call TRBJ2-7; 11 nucleotides match TRBD2. Sequenced input: blood. The sequence came from a man aged 30 to 45 in good health. The CDR3 loop reads CASSLTGSSGRYEQYF. CDR3 bases: TGTGCCAGCAGCTTAACGGGGTCTAGCGGGAGGTACGAGCAGTACTTC.